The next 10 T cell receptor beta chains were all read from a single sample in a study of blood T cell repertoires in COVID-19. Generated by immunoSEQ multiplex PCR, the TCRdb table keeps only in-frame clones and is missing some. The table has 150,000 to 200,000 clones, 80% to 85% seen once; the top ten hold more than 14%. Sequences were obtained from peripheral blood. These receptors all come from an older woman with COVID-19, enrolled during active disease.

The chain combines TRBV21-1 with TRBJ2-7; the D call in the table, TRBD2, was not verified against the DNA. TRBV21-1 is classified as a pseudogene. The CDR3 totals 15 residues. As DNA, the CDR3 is TGTGCCAGCAGACCTAGCGGCGCAACGTCCTACGAGCAGTACGTC. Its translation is CASRPSGATSYEQYV.

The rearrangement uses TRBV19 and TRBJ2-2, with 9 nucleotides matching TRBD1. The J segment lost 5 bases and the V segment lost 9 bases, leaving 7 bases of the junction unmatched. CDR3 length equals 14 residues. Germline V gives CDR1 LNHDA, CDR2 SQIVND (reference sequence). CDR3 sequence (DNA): TGTGCCAGCCGTTACGACAGGGGGACCGGGGAGCTGTTTTTT. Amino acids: CASRYDRGTGELFF.

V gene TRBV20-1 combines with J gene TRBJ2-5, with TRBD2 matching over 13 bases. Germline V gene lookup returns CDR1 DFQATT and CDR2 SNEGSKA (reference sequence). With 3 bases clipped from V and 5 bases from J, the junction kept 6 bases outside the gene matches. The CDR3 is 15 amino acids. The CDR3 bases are TGCAGTGCTAGTCGGACTAGCGGGGGTTGGGAGACCCAGTACTTC. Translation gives CSASRTSGGWETQYF.

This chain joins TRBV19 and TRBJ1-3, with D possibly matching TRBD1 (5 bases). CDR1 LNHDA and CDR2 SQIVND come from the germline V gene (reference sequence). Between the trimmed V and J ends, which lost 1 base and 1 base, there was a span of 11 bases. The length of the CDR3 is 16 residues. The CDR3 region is CASSIGGTASGNTIYF. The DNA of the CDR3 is TGTGCCAGTAGTATAGGCGGGACCGCATCTGGAAACACCATATATTTT.

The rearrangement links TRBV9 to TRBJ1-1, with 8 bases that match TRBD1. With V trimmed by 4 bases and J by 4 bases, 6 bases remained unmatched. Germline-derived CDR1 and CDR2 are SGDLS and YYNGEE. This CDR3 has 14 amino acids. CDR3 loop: CASSIQQGGTEAFF. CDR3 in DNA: TGTGCCAGCAGCATACAACAGGGGGGCACTGAAGCTTTCTTT.

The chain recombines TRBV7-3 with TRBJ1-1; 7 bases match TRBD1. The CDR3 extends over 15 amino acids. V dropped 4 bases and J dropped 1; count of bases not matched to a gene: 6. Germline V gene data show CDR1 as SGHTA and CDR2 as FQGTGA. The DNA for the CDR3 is TGTGCCAGCAGCTCGTCCAGGGGGGAGAACACTGAAGCTTTCTTT. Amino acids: CASSSSRGENTEAFF.

CDR3 residues: CAISDSTGSKNYGYTF. The CDR3 bases are TGTGCCATCAGTGACTCGACAGGATCAAAAAACTATGGCTACACCTTC. This chain joins TRBV10-3 and TRBJ1-2, with D possibly matching TRBD1 (6 bases). CDR3 size: 16 residues. The V end lost 3 bases, the J end lost 2 bases, and 16 bases lay between the germline ends. The germline CDR1 and CDR2 sequences are ENHRY and SYGVKD.

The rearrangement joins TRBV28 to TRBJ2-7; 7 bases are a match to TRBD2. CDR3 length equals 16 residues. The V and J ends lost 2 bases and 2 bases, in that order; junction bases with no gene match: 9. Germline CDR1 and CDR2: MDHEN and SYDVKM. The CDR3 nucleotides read TGTGCCAGCAGTTTAGGGGGGAGGGTTAGAACCTACGAGCAGTACTTC. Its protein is CASSLGGRVRTYEQYF.

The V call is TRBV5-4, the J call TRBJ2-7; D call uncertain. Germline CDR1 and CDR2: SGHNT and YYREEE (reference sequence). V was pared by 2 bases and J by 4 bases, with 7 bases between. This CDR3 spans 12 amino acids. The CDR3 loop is CASSFSFYEQYV. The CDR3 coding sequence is TGTGCCAGCAGCTTCTCCTTTTACGAGCAGTACGTC.

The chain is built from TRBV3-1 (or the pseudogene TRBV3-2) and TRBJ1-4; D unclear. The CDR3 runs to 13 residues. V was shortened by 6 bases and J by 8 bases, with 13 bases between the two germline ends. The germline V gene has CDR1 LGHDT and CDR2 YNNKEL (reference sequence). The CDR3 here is CASSIGVTEKLFF. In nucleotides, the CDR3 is TGTGCCAGCAGTATCGGGGTTACCGAAAAACTGTTTTTT.